The rows below give T cell receptor beta chains drawn from one sample of a study of blood T cell repertoires in COVID-19. Libraries were prepared by immunoSEQ multiplex PCR; TCRdb keeps only in-frame clonotypes and omits some of them. The table lists 200,000 to 250,000 clones, less than 85% of them singletons. Specimen: PBMCs or T cells enriched from blood (not recorded which). The source is a man aged 55 to 70 who had recovered from COVID-19. Both conserved end residues are part of each CDR3. D genes are given only for firm matches. Some rows mark clone size as missing; the rest say once, few, many or name a class of expanded clone.

cdr3_aa: CASSPGTGAYEQYF; cdr3_nt: TGTGCCAGCAGCCCCGGGACTGGGGCCTACGAGCAGTACTTC; clone_size: once; j_call: TRBJ2-7; v_call: TRBV7-2; d_call: NA
cdr3_aa: CASSGASGTGPFMGGYTF; cdr3_nt: TGTGCCAGCAGTGGAGCCTCCGGGACAGGGCCCTTCATGGGAGGCTACACCTTC; clone_size: once; j_call: TRBJ1-2; v_call: TRBV25-1; d_call: TRBD1
cdr3_aa: CASSLVPGVRYNEQFF; cdr3_nt: TGCGCCAGCAGCTTGGTCCCAGGGGTCCGCTACAATGAGCAGTTCTTC; clone_size: NA; j_call: TRBJ2-1; v_call: TRBV5-1; d_call: NA
cdr3_aa: CASSLSSTGFGEKLFF; cdr3_nt: TGCGCCAGCAGCTTGAGCTCGACAGGGTTCGGGGAAAAACTGTTTTTT; clone_size: once; j_call: TRBJ1-4; v_call: TRBV5-1; d_call: TRBD1
cdr3_aa: CASSLSSGVTYEQYF; cdr3_nt: TGTGCCAGCAGCTTAAGTTCAGGGGTGACCTACGAGCAGTACTTC; clone_size: NA; j_call: TRBJ2-7; v_call: TRBV7-2; d_call: NA
cdr3_aa: CASIDRGSTEAFF; cdr3_nt: TGTGCCAGCATAGACAGGGGGAGCACTGAAGCTTTCTTT; clone_size: NA; j_call: TRBJ1-1; v_call: TRBV6-5; d_call: TRBD1
cdr3_aa: CATSRGTSGGTDTQYF; cdr3_nt: TGTGCCACCAGCAGAGGGACTAGCGGGGGCACAGATACGCAGTATTTT; clone_size: NA; j_call: TRBJ2-3; v_call: TRBV15; d_call: TRBD2
cdr3_aa: CASSQVWQGGNTIYF; cdr3_nt: TGCGCCAGCAGCCAAGTCTGGCAGGGGGGAAACACCATATATTTT; clone_size: NA; j_call: TRBJ1-3; v_call: TRBV4-3; d_call: NA
cdr3_aa: CASSAYGLTGELFF; cdr3_nt: TGTGCCAGCAGCGCCTACGGACTCACCGGGGAGCTGTTTTTT; clone_size: NA; j_call: TRBJ2-2; v_call: TRBV9; d_call: NA
cdr3_aa: CASSLEGWGRATEAFF; cdr3_nt: TGCGCCAGCAGCTTGGAAGGCTGGGGGCGGGCTACTGAAGCTTTCTTT; clone_size: NA; j_call: TRBJ1-1; v_call: TRBV5-1; d_call: NA
cdr3_aa: CASSRSGTGYSYTF; cdr3_nt: TGTGCCAGCTCACGATCCGGGACAGGGTATAGCTACACCTTC; clone_size: once; j_call: TRBJ1-2; v_call: TRBV18; d_call: TRBD1